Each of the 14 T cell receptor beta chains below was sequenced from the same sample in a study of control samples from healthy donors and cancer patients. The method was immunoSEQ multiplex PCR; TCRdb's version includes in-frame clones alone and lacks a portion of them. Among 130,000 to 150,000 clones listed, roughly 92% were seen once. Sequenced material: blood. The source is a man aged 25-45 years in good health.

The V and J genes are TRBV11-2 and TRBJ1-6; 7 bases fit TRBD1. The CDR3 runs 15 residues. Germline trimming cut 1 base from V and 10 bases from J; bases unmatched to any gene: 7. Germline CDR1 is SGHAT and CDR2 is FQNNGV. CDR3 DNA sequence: TGTGCCAGCAGCTTAGTTAGGGGGCGCTTATCACCCCTCCACTTT. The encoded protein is CASSLVRGRLSPLHF.

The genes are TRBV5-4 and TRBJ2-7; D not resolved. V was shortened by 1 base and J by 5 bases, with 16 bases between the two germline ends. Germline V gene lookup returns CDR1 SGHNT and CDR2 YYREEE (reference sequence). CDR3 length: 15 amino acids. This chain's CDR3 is CASSLQGYGRNEQYF. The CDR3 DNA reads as TGTGCCAGCAGCTTGCAAGGGTATGGAAGAAACGAGCAGTACTTC.

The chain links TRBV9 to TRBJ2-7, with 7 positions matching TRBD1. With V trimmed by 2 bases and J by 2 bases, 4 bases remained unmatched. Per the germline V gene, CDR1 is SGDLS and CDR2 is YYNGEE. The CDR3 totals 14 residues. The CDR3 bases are TGTGCCAGCAGCGTGGACAGGTTTCCCTACGAGCAGTACTTC. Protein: CASSVDRFPYEQYF.

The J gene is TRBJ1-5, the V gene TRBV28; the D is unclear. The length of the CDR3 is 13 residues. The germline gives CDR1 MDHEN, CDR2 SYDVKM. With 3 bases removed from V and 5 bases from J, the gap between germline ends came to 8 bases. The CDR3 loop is CASSLIRHQPQHF. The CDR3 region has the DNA TGTGCCAGCAGTTTGATTAGACATCAGCCCCAGCATTTT.

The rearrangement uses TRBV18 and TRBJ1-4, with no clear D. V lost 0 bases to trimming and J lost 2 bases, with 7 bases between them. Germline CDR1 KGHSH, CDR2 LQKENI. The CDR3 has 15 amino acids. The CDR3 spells CASSPPGTTNEKLFF. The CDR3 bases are TGTGCCAGCTCACCACCGGGAACTACTAATGAAAAACTGTTTTTT. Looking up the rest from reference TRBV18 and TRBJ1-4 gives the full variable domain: NAGVMQNPRHLVRRRGQEARLRCSPMKGHSHVYWYRQLPEEGLKFMVYLQKENIIDESGMPKERFSAEFPKEGPSILRIQQVVRGDSAAYFCASSPPGTTNEKLFFGSGTQLSVL.

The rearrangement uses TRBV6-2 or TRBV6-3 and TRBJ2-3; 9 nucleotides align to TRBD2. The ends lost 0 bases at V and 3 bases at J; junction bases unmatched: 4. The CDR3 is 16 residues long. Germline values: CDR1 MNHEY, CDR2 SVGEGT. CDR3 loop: CASSYSSTSGTDTQYF. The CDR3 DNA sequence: TGTGCCAGCAGTTACTCGAGTACTAGCGGGACAGATACGCAGTATTTT.

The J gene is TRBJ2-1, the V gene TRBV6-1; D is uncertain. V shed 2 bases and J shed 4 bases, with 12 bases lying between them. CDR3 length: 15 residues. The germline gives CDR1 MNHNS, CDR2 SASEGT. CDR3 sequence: CASSESRWAYNEQFF. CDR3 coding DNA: TGTGCCAGCAGTGAATCTCGGTGGGCGTACAATGAGCAGTTCTTC.

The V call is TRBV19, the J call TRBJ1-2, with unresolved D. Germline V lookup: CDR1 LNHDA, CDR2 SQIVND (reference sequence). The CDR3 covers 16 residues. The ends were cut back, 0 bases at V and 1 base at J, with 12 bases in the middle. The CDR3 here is CASSIEIPPDNYGYTF. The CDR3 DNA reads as TGTGCCAGTAGTATAGAGATCCCTCCGGATAACTATGGCTACACCTTC.

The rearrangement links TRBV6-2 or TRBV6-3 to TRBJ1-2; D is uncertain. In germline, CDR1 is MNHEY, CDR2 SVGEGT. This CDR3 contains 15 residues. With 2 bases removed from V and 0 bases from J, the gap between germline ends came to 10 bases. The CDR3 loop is CASSYPRAANYGYTF. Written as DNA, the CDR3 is TGTGCCAGCAGTTACCCTCGGGCAGCTAACTATGGCTACACCTTC.

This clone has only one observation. The CDR3 DNA is TGTGCCAGCAGCTTGAACGGCGCGCGCACAGATACGCAGTATTTT. It yields the protein CASSLNGARTDTQYF. The rearrangement links TRBV5-6 to TRBJ2-3; D is unresolved. This CDR3 has 15 amino acids. The germline CDR1 and CDR2 sequences are SGHDT and YYEEEE. V lost 1 base, J lost 1 base, and 10 bases lay in between.

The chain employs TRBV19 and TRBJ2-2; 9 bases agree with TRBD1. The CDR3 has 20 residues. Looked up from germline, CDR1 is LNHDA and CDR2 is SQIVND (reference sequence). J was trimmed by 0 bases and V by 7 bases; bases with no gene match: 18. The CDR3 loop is CASTTTPGQGNLANTGELFF. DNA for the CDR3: TGTGCCAGTACGACAACCCCGGGACAGGGAAATTTAGCGAACACCGGGGAGCTGTTTTTT.

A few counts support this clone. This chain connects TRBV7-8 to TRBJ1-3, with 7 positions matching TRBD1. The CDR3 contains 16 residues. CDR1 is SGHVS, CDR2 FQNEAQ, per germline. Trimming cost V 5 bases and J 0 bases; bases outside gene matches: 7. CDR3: CASSTNRQGSGNTIYF. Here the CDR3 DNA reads TGTGCCAGCAGCACAAATCGACAGGGCTCTGGAAACACCATATATTTT.

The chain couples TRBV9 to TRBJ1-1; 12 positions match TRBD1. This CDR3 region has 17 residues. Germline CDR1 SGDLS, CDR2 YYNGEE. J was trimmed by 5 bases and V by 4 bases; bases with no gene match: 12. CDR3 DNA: TGTGCCAGCAGCCTGAGTACGGGACAGGGGGCCGATACTGAAGCTTTCTTT. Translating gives CASSLSTGQGADTEAFF.

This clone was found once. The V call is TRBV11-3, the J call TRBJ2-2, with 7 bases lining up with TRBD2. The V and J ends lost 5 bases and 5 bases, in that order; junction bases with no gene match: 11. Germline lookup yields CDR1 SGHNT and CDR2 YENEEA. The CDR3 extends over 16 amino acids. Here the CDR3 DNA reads TGTGCCAGCAGCCCGACGACTAGCTTCTTTACCGGGGAGCTGTTTTTT. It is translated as CASSPTTSFFTGELFF.